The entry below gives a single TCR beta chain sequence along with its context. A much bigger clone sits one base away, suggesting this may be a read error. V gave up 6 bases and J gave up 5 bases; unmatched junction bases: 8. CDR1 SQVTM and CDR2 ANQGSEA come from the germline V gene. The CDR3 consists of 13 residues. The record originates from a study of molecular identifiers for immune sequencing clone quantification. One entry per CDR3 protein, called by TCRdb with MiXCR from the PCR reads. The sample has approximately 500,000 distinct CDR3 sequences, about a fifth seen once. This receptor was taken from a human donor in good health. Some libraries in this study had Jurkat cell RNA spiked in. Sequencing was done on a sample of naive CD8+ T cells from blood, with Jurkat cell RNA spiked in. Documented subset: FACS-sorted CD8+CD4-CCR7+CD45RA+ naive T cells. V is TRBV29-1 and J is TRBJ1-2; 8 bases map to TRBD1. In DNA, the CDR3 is TGCAGCGTGGATCCAGGGGGCAATTATGGCTACACCTTC. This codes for CSVDPGGNYGYTF.